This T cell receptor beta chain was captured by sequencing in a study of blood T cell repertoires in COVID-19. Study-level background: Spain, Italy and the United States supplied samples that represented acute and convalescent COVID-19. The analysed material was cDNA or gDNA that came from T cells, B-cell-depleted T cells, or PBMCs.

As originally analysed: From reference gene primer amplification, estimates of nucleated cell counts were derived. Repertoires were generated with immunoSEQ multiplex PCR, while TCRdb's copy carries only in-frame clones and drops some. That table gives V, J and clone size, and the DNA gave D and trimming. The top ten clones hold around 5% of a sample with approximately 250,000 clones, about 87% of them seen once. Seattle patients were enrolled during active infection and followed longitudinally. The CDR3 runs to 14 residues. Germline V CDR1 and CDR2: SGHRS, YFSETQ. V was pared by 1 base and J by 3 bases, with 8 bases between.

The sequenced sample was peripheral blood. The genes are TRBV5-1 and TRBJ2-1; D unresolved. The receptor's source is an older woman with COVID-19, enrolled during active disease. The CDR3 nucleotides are TGCGCCAGCAGCTTGTTGCGCGGCTACAATGAGCAGTTCTTC. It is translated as CASSLLRGYNEQFF.